These 26 T cell receptor beta chains originate from one sample sequenced in a study of low-dose radiotherapy and immunotherapy resistance in tumors. TRAV- and TRBV-specific primers primed first-strand cDNA, covering alpha and beta chains. TCR amplification ran 15 to 25 PCR cycles using constant-region and V-primer adapter primers. TCRdb re-analysed the reads in MiXCR, keeping a single row per CDR3 protein. The sample includes thousands of distinct CDR3 sequences, approximately 64% of them seen just once. Every receptor here comes from a human donor with advanced metastatic prostate, ovarian, gallbladder or colorectal cancer (not recorded which). This table probably holds off-target reads from a library built for another chain.

The V gene is TRBV19, the J gene TRBJ1-1; 9 bases agree with TRBD1. Germline-derived CDR1 and CDR2 are LNHDA and SQIVND (reference sequence). V gave up 4 bases and J gave up 4 bases; unmatched junction bases: 4. This CDR3 is built from 14 residues. The CDR3 reads CASSKQGAVTEAFF. The CDR3 DNA is TGTGCCAGTAGTAAACAGGGGGCGGTCACTGAAGCTTTCTTT.

The genes are TRBV7-9 and TRBJ2-3; 10 bases are a match to TRBD1. The ends lost 2 bases at V and 3 bases at J; junction bases unmatched: 8. This CDR3 comprises 17 residues. Per the germline V gene, CDR1 is SEHNR and CDR2 is FQNEAQ (reference sequence). CDR3 DNA sequence: TGTGCCAGCAGCTTATCCCTGACAGGGGGCGGGACAGATACGCAGTATTTT. Amino acids: CASSLSLTGGGTDTQYF.

The V call is TRBV27, the J call TRBJ2-7; 12 bases align to TRBD1. The CDR3 runs 15 residues. Germline V gene sequence: CDR1 MNHEY, CDR2 SMNVEV (reference sequence). The junction had 5 bases not matched to a gene; V was cut back by 1 base and J by 7 bases. The CDR3 sequence: CASSLLGQGAQEQYF. The CDR3 DNA is TGTGCCAGCAGTTTATTGGGACAGGGGGCTCAAGAGCAGTACTTC.

V usage is TRBV5-1 and J usage is TRBJ2-3; tentatively, D is TRBD2 (6 bases). The CDR3 extends over 17 amino acids. Germline V gives CDR1 SGHRS, CDR2 YFSETQ. Trimming stripped 5 bases from V and 2 bases from J, with 21 bases between. The CDR3 DNA is TGCGCCAGCAGGGATGGCCGTACTAGCTGGGCCACAGATACGCAGTATTTT. It specifies CASRDGRTSWATDTQYF.

This clonotype was counted a single time. The chain recombines TRBV19 with TRBJ2-7; D gene uncertain. CDR1 and CDR2 from the germline V gene are LNHDA and SQIVND (reference sequence). The CDR3 contains 13 residues. V dropped 4 bases and J dropped 0 bases, with 7 bases sitting between them. The DNA of the CDR3 is TGTGCCAGTAGTAACCCGAGCTCCTACGAGCAGTACTTC. Amino acid sequence: CASSNPSSYEQYF.

V is TRBV5-6 and J is TRBJ2-1; D gene unclear. The V and J ends lost 1 base and 0 bases respectively, with 5 bases between them. The germline CDR1 and CDR2 sequences are SGHDT and YYEEEE. The length of the CDR3 is 14 residues. CDR3 in DNA: TGTGCCAGCAGCTTGTTAAGCTCCTACAATGAGCAGTTCTTC. Translated, it gives CASSLLSSYNEQFF. Drawing the rest from reference TRBV5-6 and TRBJ2-1, the complete variable domain is DAGVTQSPTHLIKTRGQQVTLRCSPKSGHDTVSWYQQALGQGPQFIFQYYEEEERQRGNFPDRFSGHQFPNYSSELNVNALLLGDSALYLCASSLLSSYNEQFFGPGTRLTVL.

V and J are TRBV20-1 and TRBJ2-5; 9 positions match TRBD1. The CDR3 has 13 amino acids. In germline, CDR1 is DFQATT, CDR2 SNEGSKA (reference sequence). With 6 bases clipped from V and 5 bases from J, the junction kept 7 bases outside the gene matches. The CDR3 nucleotides read TGCAGTGCCCATCGACAGGGGGGGGAGACCCAGTACTTC. Amino acid sequence: CSAHRQGGETQYF.

This clonotype was observed a handful of times. V usage is TRBV6-2 or TRBV6-3 and J usage is TRBJ1-4; 10 nucleotides match TRBD1. This CDR3 contains 13 residues. In germline, CDR1 is MNHEY, CDR2 SVGEGT. V gave up 8 bases and J gave up 8 bases; unmatched junction bases: 5. The CDR3: CASEGQGSEKLFF. Written as DNA, the CDR3 is TGTGCCAGCGAGGGACAGGGGAGCGAAAAACTGTTTTTT.

This chain uses TRBV7-9 with TRBJ1-5; 12 bases match TRBD1. The CDR3 contains 18 residues. Germline CDR1 SEHNR, CDR2 FQNEAQ (reference sequence). With 5 bases clipped from V and 0 bases from J, the junction kept 8 bases outside the gene matches. The CDR3 reads CASSPGTGGLFSNQPQHF. As DNA, the CDR3 is TGTGCCAGCAGCCCCGGGACAGGGGGCCTCTTTAGCAATCAGCCCCAGCATTTT.

This chain uses TRBV28 with TRBJ2-3, with TRBD2 identical over 8 bases. CDR1 is MDHEN, CDR2 SYDVKM, per germline. The CDR3 covers 14 residues. The junction had 4 bases not matched to a gene; V was cut back by 5 bases and J by 3 bases. CDR3 nucleotides: TGTGCCAGCAGTACTAGCGGAGCGACAGATACGCAGTATTTT. Translated: CASSTSGATDTQYF.

The chain is built from TRBV12-3 or TRBV12-4 and TRBJ1-5; D is undetermined. Trimming took off 1 base at V and 7 bases at J, with 11 bases between the two ends. CDR3 length: 14 residues. CDR3 DNA: TGTGCCAGCAGTTTAGGGCAGGCGGGCCAGCCCCAGCATTTT. It specifies CASSLGQAGQPQHF.

The chain joins TRBV18 to TRBJ2-2, with 8 bases fitting TRBD1. CDR1 KGHSH and CDR2 LQKENI come from the germline V gene. The CDR3 is made up of 15 amino acids. V lost 3 bases and J lost 7; bases outside the gene matches: 7. DNA of the CDR3: TGTGCCAGCTCACCGGACAGGGCTTCGGTCGGGGAGCTGTTTTTT. This encodes CASSPDRASVGELFF. Supplemented by reference TRBV18 and TRBJ2-2, the full variable domain reads NAGVMQNPRHLVRRRGQEARLRCSPMKGHSHVYWYRQLPEEGLKFMVYLQKENIIDESGMPKERFSAEFPKEGPSILRIQQVVRGDSAAYFCASSPDRASVGELFFGEGSRLTVL.

The chain uses TRBV5-4 and TRBJ2-5, with D hard to call. Trimming cost V 4 bases and J 1 base, with 8 bases left between them. From germline, CDR1 is SGHNT and CDR2 YYREEE (reference sequence). CDR3 length equals 13 residues. The CDR3 protein is CASSRWGQETQYF. The CDR3 nucleotides are TGTGCCAGCAGCCGGTGGGGCCAAGAGACCCAGTACTTC.

The CDR3 DNA follows: TGTGCCAGCAAAGCTCAATATCAGCCCCAGCATTTT. Its protein product is CASKAQYQPQHF. This chain uses TRBV2 with TRBJ1-5, with no clear D. This CDR3 is built from 12 residues. The V gene's germline CDR1 is SNHLY and CDR2 FYNNEI. The germline V and J ends were trimmed by 7 bases and 5 bases, with 9 bases remaining between them.

V usage is TRBV18 and J usage is TRBJ1-1; D is unclear. Deletions cut 2 bases from V and 4 bases from J, with 14 bases between. Germline V gene sequence: CDR1 KGHSH, CDR2 LQKENI. The CDR3 is 15 residues long. The CDR3 region is CASSPFDGSGTEAFF. The CDR3 DNA is TGTGCCAGCTCACCATTCGATGGGTCGGGCACTGAAGCTTTCTTT.

The chain is built from TRBV19 and TRBJ2-7; D is unclear. V lost 3 bases to trimming and J lost 4 bases, with 13 bases between them. CDR1 is LNHDA, CDR2 SQIVND, per germline (reference sequence). CDR3 length: 14 amino acids. The CDR3 region is CASSISPALYEQYF. The CDR3 DNA sequence: TGTGCCAGTAGTATCTCCCCTGCCTTGTACGAGCAGTACTTC.

By sample fraction, this clonotype is large. The chain combines TRBV28 with TRBJ1-1; D possibly corresponds to TRBD1 (5 bases). This CDR3 region has 16 residues. The V end lost 2 bases, the J end lost 4 bases, and 17 bases lay between the germline ends. CDR1 MDHEN and CDR2 SYDVKM come from the germline V gene. CDR3 protein: CASSLRLTALGTEAFF. CDR3 nucleotides: TGTGCCAGCAGTTTAAGGTTGACAGCCCTTGGCACTGAAGCTTTCTTT.

The V and J genes are TRBV28 and TRBJ2-3; 14 nucleotides line up with TRBD2. V was clipped by 5 bases and J by 2 bases; unmatched bases: 9. This CDR3 comprises 18 residues. Germline CDR1 MDHEN, CDR2 SYDVKM. The CDR3 bases are TGTGCCAGCAGTCCCTGGACTAGCGGGAGGAGGAACACAGATACGCAGTATTTT. The encoded protein is CASSPWTSGRRNTDTQYF.

The chain uses TRBV5-1 and TRBJ2-5, with 8 bases identical to TRBD1. The ends lost 6 bases at V and 5 bases at J; junction bases unmatched: 9. Per germline, CDR1 SGHRS and CDR2 YFSETQ. The CDR3 sequence is 14 residues long. CDR3 residues: CASTQGAPTETQYF. CDR3 sequence (DNA): TGCGCCAGCACCCAGGGGGCGCCCACGGAGACCCAGTACTTC.

The chain employs TRBV27 and TRBJ2-7; D unclear. The CDR3 consists of 11 residues. Germline V gives CDR1 MNHEY, CDR2 SMNVEV (reference sequence). The V end was cut by 7 bases, the J end by 3 bases, with 7 bases between. CDR3 DNA: TGTGCCAGCACCCAAAGCTACGAGCAGTACTTC. Amino acid sequence: CASTQSYEQYF.

The V gene is TRBV7-9, the J gene TRBJ1-5; 8 nucleotides match TRBD1. V was clipped by 4 bases and J by 2 bases; unmatched bases: 4. CDR3 length: 15 amino acids. Germline CDR1 is SEHNR and CDR2 is FQNEAQ (reference sequence). CDR3 DNA sequence: TGTGCCAGCAGCTCACAGGGGGATGGCAATCAGCCCCAGCATTTT. It encodes CASSSQGDGNQPQHF.

This clonotype was recorded a few times. V usage is TRBV28 and J usage is TRBJ1-2, with D tentatively TRBD1 (5 bases). CDR3 length: 12 amino acids. CDR1 is MDHEN, CDR2 SYDVKM, per germline. CDR3 region: CGTGGWDYGYTF. The CDR3 coding sequence is TGTGGCACGGGGGGTTGGGACTATGGCTACACCTTC.

This chain's CDR3 is CASSLALGAGANVLTF. The CDR3 bases are TGCGCCAGCAGCTTGGCCTTGGGGGCTGGGGCCAACGTCCTGACTTTC. This rearrangement joins TRBV5-1 to TRBJ2-6, with D perhaps assigned TRBD1 or TRBD2 (5 bases each). This CDR3 region has 16 residues. Deletions cut 0 bases from V and 2 bases from J, with 9 bases between. Per germline, CDR1 SGHRS and CDR2 YFSETQ.

This clonotype has a single count. This rearrangement joins TRBV4-2 to TRBJ2-3; tentatively, D is TRBD2 (5 bases). Trimming took 0 bases from V and 5 from J, leaving 15 bases between them. The CDR3 contains 16 residues. Germline V lookup: CDR1 LGHNA, CDR2 YNFKEQ. In DNA, the CDR3 is TGTGCCAGCAGCCAAGATGAGACTACCACACAAGATACGCAGTATTTT. Translation: CASSQDETTTQDTQYF.

This sequence joins TRBV24-1 and TRBJ2-3, with 7 nucleotides matching TRBD1. This CDR3 is built from 14 residues. Germline loops: CDR1 KGHDR, CDR2 SFDVKD. V was clipped by 11 bases and J by 0 bases; unmatched bases: 7. DNA for the CDR3: TGTGCCATCCGACAGGGATCTAGCACAGATACGCAGTATTTT. It encodes CAIRQGSSTDTQYF.

This chain connects TRBV3-1 to TRBJ2-7, with unresolved D. The CDR3 is 13 residues long. V shed 3 bases and J shed 7 bases, with 13 bases lying between them. CDR1 LGHDT and CDR2 YNNKEL come from the germline V gene (reference sequence). The CDR3, as DNA: TGTGCCAGCAGCCAGACCCACACCGGGGAGCAGTACTTC. This sequence encodes CASSQTHTGEQYF.